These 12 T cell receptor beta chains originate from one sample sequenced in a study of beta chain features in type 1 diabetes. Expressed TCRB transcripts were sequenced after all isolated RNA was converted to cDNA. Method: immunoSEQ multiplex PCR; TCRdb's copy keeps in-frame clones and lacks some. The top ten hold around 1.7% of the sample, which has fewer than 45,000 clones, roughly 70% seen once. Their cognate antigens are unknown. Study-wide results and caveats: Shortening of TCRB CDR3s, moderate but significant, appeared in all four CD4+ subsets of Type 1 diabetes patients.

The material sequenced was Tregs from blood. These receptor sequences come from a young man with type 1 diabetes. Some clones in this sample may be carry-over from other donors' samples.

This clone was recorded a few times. The CDR3 bases are TGCGCCAGCAGCCAAGACTGGGCCGGGACTAGCGTCCACGAGCAGTACTTC. It encodes CASSQDWAGTSVHEQYF. The rearrangement links TRBV4-3 to TRBJ2-7; 10 nucleotides line up with TRBD2. J was trimmed by 5 bases and V by 0 bases; bases with no gene match: 10. The CDR3 runs 17 residues. In germline, CDR1 is LGHNA, CDR2 YSLEER.

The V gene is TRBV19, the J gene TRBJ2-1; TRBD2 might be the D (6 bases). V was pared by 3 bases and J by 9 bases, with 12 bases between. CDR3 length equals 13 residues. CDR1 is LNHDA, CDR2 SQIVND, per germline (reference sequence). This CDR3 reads CASSIRGGVEQFF. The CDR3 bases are TGTGCCAGTAGTATCCGTGGAGGGGTTGAGCAGTTCTTC.

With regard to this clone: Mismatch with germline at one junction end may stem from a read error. CDR3 loop: CAGSGFRGGELFF. The CDR3 coding sequence is TGTGCCGGCAGTGGCTTTCGAGGCGGGGAGCTGTTTTTT. The chain combines TRBV25-1 with TRBJ2-2; no firm D call. The germline CDR1 and CDR2 sequences are MGHDK and SYGVNS. The CDR3 has 13 amino acids. Combining the CDR3 with reference TRBV25-1 and TRBJ2-2 gives the whole variable domain EADIYQTPRYLVIGTGKKITLECSQTMGHDKMYWYQQDPGMELHLIHYSYGVNSTEKGDLSSESTVSRIRTEHFPLTLESARPSHTSQYLCAGSGFRGGELFFGEGSRLTVL.

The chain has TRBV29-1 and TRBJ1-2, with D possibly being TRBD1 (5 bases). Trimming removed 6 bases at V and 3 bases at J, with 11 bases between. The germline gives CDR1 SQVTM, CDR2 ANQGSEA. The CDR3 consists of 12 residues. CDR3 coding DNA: TGCAGCGTCTGGGGACTCCACTATGGCTACACCTTC. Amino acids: CSVWGLHYGYTF. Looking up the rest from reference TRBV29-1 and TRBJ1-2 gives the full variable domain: SAVISQKPSRDICQRGTSLTIQCQVDSQVTMMFWYRQQPGQSLTLIATANQGSEATYESGFVIDKFPISRPNLTFSTLTVSNMSPEDSSIYLCSVWGLHYGYTFGSGTRLTVV.

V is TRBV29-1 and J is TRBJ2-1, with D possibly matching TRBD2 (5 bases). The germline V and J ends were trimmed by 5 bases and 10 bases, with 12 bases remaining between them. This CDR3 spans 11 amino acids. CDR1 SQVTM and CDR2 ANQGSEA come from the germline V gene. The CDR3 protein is CSVPLAVEQFF. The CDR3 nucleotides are TGCAGCGTTCCCCTAGCAGTGGAGCAGTTCTTC.

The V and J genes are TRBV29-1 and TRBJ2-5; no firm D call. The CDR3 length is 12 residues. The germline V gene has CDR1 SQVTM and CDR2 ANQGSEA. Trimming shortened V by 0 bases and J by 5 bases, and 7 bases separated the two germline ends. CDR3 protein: CSVEDLPETQYF. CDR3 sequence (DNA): TGCAGCGTTGAAGATCTTCCCGAGACCCAGTACTTC. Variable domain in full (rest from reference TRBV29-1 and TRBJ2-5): SAVISQKPSRDICQRGTSLTIQCQVDSQVTMMFWYRQQPGQSLTLIATANQGSEATYESGFVIDKFPISRPNLTFSTLTVSNMSPEDSSIYLCSVEDLPETQYFGPGTRLLVL.

As DNA, the CDR3 is TGTGCCAGCAGCTTAGTAATAGAGACCCAGTACTTC. Protein: CASSLVIETQYF. The rearrangement links TRBV7-2 to TRBJ2-5; D remains ambiguous. The CDR3 extends over 12 amino acids. The germline gives CDR1 SGHTA, CDR2 FQGNSA. V was clipped by 1 base and J by 4 bases, with 4 bases between them.

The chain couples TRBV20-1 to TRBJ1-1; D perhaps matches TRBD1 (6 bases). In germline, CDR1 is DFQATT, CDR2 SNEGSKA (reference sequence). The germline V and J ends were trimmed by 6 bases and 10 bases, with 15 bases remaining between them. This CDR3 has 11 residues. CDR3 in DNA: TGCAGTGCCACTACCAGCAGGGGAGCTTTCTTT. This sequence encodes CSATTSRGAFF.

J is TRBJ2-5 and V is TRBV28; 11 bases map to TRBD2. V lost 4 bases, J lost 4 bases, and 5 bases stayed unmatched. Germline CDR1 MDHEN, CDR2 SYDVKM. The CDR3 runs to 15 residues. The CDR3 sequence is CASSSLAGGIETQYF. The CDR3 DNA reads TGTGCCAGCAGTTCATTAGCGGGGGGGATAGAGACCCAGTACTTC.

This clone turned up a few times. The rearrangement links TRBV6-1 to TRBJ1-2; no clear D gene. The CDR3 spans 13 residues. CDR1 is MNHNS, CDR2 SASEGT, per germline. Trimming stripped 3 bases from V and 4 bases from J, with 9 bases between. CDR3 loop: CASSDSTAYGYTF. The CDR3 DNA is TGTGCCAGCAGTGATTCTACCGCCTATGGCTACACCTTC.

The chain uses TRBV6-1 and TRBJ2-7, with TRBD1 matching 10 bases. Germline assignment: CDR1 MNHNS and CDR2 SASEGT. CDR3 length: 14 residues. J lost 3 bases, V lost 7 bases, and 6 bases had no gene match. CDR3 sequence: CASTRDRGNYEQYF. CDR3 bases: TGTGCCAGCACCCGGGACAGGGGAAACTACGAGCAGTACTTC.

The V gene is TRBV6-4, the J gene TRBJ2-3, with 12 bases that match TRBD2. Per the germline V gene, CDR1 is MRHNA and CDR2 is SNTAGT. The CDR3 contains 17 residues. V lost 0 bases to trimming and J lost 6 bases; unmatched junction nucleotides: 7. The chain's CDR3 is CASSDSGLAGSSDTQYF. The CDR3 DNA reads TGTGCCAGCAGTGACTCGGGACTAGCGGGCTCCTCTGATACGCAGTATTTT.